This paragraph covers one T cell receptor (beta chain) sequence. Its matching antigen is unknown. TCRdb re-called the PCR reads with MiXCR, one entry per CDR3 protein. The data hold 460,000 or so distinct CDR3 sequences, with around 23% observed a single time. V dropped 8 bases and J dropped 6; count of bases not matched to a gene: 5. Germline CDR1 is LNHNV and CDR2 is YYDKDF (reference sequence). The CDR3 has 14 amino acids. The data stem from a study of molecular identifiers for immune sequencing clone quantification. As for the study in general: Replicates involved a five-way split of RNA from around 20,000 or 99,000 naive CD8 cells, with sequencing of four. Study-wide results and caveats: Jurkat TCR RNA from one cell was spiked into fewer than 1.2 million naive cells, and it was reportedly detectable there. Identical barcode-sharing TCR molecules could lead to underestimated sizes for highly expanded clones.

CD8+CD4-CCR7+CD45RA+ cells were sorted as naive CD8 T cells. The sequenced sample was naive CD8+ T cells from blood, with Jurkat cell RNA spiked in. Regarding subset: FACS-sorted CD8+CD4-CCR7+CD45RA+ naive T cells. The chain employs TRBV15 and TRBJ2-1, with 12 nucleotides matching TRBD1. The source is a human donor in good health. Some libraries in this study had Jurkat cell RNA spiked in. The CDR3 region has the DNA TGTGCCACCGGTATGGGACAGGGGGCCAATGAGCAGTTCTTC. This codes for CATGMGQGANEQFF.